Presented here are 22 T cell receptor beta chains from one specimen sequenced in a study of early T cells in non-severe SARS-CoV-2 infection. Each CDR3 protein is one row after TCRdb ran MiXCR on the 5' RACE reads. Of some 78,000 distinct CDR3 sequences in the sample, less than 15% are singletons; the top ten hold roughly 6%. The sequenced sample consisted of whole blood. The receptor source for this set is an adult who was a healthcare worker with PCR-confirmed SARS-CoV-2 infection or an uninfected control (not recorded which).

The genes are TRBV4-1 and TRBJ1-5, with no clear D. From germline, CDR1 is MGHRA and CDR2 YSYEKL. The CDR3 covers 15 residues. Trimming cost V 3 bases and J 3 bases, with 12 bases left between them. The CDR3 is CASSHLERANQPQHF. The CDR3 nucleotides read TGCGCCAGCAGCCACCTCGAAAGGGCCAATCAGCCCCAGCATTTT.

The rearrangement joins TRBV7-8 to TRBJ1-4; perhaps TRBD1 as D (6 bases). The V gene's germline CDR1 is SGHVS and CDR2 FQNEAQ. Trimming shortened V by 6 bases and J by 7 bases, and 15 bases separated the two germline ends. The length of the CDR3 is 14 residues. The CDR3 sequence is CASSQGGGSEKLFF. The CDR3 DNA follows: TGTGCCAGCAGTCAGGGAGGGGGATCTGAAAAACTGTTTTTT.

J is TRBJ1-2 and V is TRBV3-1, with 7 bases that match TRBD1. The CDR3 has 15 amino acids. CDR1 is LGHDT and CDR2 is YNNKEL in the germline V gene (reference sequence). The J segment lost 3 bases and the V segment lost 0 bases, leaving 4 bases of the junction unmatched. The DNA for the CDR3 is TGTGCCAGCAGCCAAGACCCCGGGACAGACTATGGCTACACCTTC. This translates into CASSQDPGTDYGYTF.

This clonotype was seen a handful of times. Sequence at one end of the junction differs from germline and may be a read error. The chain has TRBV19 and TRBJ1-5; D perhaps matches TRBD1 (5 bases). Germline V gives CDR1 LNHDA, CDR2 SQIVND (reference sequence). The CDR3 has 15 residues. The DNA for the CDR3 is TGTGCCAGTAGCCCGACAGCGGGCCACAATCAACCCCAGCATTTT. It encodes CASSPTAGHNQPQHF. The whole variable domain, remainder taken from reference TRBV19 and TRBJ1-5, is DGGITQSPKYLFRKEGQNVTLSCEQNLNHDAMYWYRQDPGQGLRLIYYSQIVNDFQKGDIAEGYSVSREKKESFPLTVTSAQKNPTAFYLCASSPTAGHNQPQHFGDGTRLSIL.

This clonotype was picked up many times. V and J are TRBV29-1 and TRBJ2-7; D call uncertain. Germline V gives CDR1 SQVTM, CDR2 ANQGSEA. The CDR3 contains 14 residues. Trimming took 6 bases from V and 3 from J, leaving 18 bases between them. The CDR3 DNA follows: TGCAGCGTCGCTATAGGGTTTAGTAGCTACGAGCAGTACTTC. Protein product: CSVAIGFSSYEQYF.

This clonotype occurred a few times. The chain carries TRBV4-1 and TRBJ2-1; a weak D match, TRBD2 (5 bases). The CDR3 sequence is 17 residues long. Germline V CDR1 and CDR2: MGHRA, YSYEKL. V shed 1 base and J shed 3 bases, with 16 bases lying between them. The CDR3 region has the DNA TGCGCCAGCAGCCAAGCTAACGGCCAGCGGAACTACAATGAGCAGTTCTTC. Its protein is CASSQANGQRNYNEQFF.

This clonotype showed up many times. This chain joins TRBV11-2 and TRBJ2-1; D uncertain. Trimming shortened V by 5 bases and J by 5 bases, and 7 bases separated the two germline ends. This CDR3 is built from 12 residues. The V gene's germline CDR1 is SGHAT and CDR2 FQNNGV. CDR3 nucleotides: TGTGCCAGCAGCCCCCAGAACAATGAGCAGTTCTTC. Encoded protein: CASSPQNNEQFF.

The chain recombines TRBV5-1 with TRBJ1-1; no clear D gene. CDR3 length equals 15 residues. V was pared by 1 base and J by 2 bases, with 12 bases between. Germline V lookup: CDR1 SGHRS, CDR2 YFSETQ. The CDR3 DNA follows: TGCGCCAGCAGCTTGCGTCCGGGCCTAAACACTGAAGCTTTCTTT. As protein: CASSLRPGLNTEAFF.

There are a few counts of this clonotype. The chain is built from TRBV6-6 and TRBJ1-5, with D possibly matching TRBD1 (5 bases). V lost 1 base and J 7 bases, leaving 14 bases between the germline ends. The CDR3 consists of 15 residues. CDR1 and CDR2 from the germline V gene are MNHNY and SVGAGI (reference sequence). The CDR3 sequence: CASSYLGDRPQPQHF. Here the CDR3 DNA reads TGTGCCAGCAGTTACTTGGGGGACCGACCCCAGCCCCAGCATTTT.

In its sample, this clonotype was seen a few times. The V call is TRBV7-9, the J call TRBJ2-7, with D unclear. This CDR3 is built from 12 residues. V lost 3 bases and J lost 0, with 3 bases in between. CDR1 SEHNR and CDR2 FQNEAQ come from the germline V gene (reference sequence). The CDR3 nucleotides read TGTGCCAGCAGCTTCTCCTCCTACGAGCAGTACTTC. This gives the protein CASSFSSYEQYF.

This clonotype has ten or more counts. J is TRBJ2-1 and V is TRBV25-1, with 13 positions matching TRBD2. Unmatched junction bases numbered 13, after V lost 6 bases and J lost 5 bases. The germline V gene encodes CDR1 MGHDK and CDR2 SYGVNS. This CDR3 has 18 residues. The chain's CDR3 is CASRSERGTSGKDNEQFF. CDR3 coding DNA: TGTGCCAGCAGGTCCGAGCGCGGGACTAGCGGGAAGGACAATGAGCAGTTCTTC.

This clonotype was detected only a few times. The J gene is TRBJ1-1, the V gene TRBV30; TRBD1 is a possible D gene (6 bases). This CDR3 contains 13 residues. Trimming shortened V by 1 base and J by 5 bases, and 11 bases separated the two germline ends. Germline V lookup: CDR1 GTSNPN, CDR2 SVGIG (reference sequence). CDR3 sequence reads: CAWSDDRLTEAFF. CDR3 sequence (DNA): TGTGCCTGGAGTGACGACAGGCTAACTGAAGCTTTCTTT.

This clonotype turned up a few times. The V and J genes are TRBV28 and TRBJ2-5; maybe TRBD2 (6 bases). Germline CDR1 and CDR2: MDHEN and SYDVKM. The CDR3 extends over 14 amino acids. Trimming stripped 7 bases from V and 2 bases from J, with 14 bases between. The CDR3 region is CASTPMGTQETQYF. The CDR3, as DNA: TGTGCCAGCACCCCGATGGGGACTCAAGAGACCCAGTACTTC.

This chain links TRBV19 with TRBJ2-7; D gene ambiguous. The CDR3 runs to 14 residues. Per the germline V gene, CDR1 is LNHDA and CDR2 is SQIVND (reference sequence). V was shortened by 2 bases and J by 0 bases, with 8 bases between the two germline ends. The CDR3 coding sequence is TGTGCCAGTAGTATATCCGACAACTCCTACGAGCAGTACTTC. Its translation is CASSISDNSYEQYF.

This chain uses TRBV6-6 with TRBJ2-5; D not resolved. V was cut by 5 bases and J by 1 base, with 8 bases left in between. The CDR3 has 13 residues. The germline V gene encodes CDR1 MNHNY and CDR2 SVGAGI (reference sequence). The CDR3 region has the DNA TGTGCCAGCAGTAGGCAGTTCCAAGAGACCCAGTACTTC. It specifies CASSRQFQETQYF.

CDR3 nucleotides: TGTGCCAGCAGCTGGCGGAACACCGGGGAGCTGTTTTTT. This sequence encodes CASSWRNTGELFF. This chain connects TRBV7-6 to TRBJ2-2, with D unresolved. Germline assignment: CDR1 SGHVS and CDR2 FNYEAQ. Trimming took off 4 bases at V and 1 base at J, with 4 bases between the two ends. The CDR3 consists of 13 residues.

This rearrangement joins TRBV5-4 to TRBJ2-7; 7 bases match TRBD1. The CDR3 has 14 residues. CDR1 is SGHNT and CDR2 is YYREEE in the germline V gene (reference sequence). V shed 0 bases, J shed 2 bases, and the junction held 2 bases outside the gene matches. This CDR3 is CASSLDRGTYEQYF. The DNA for the CDR3 is TGTGCCAGCAGCTTGGACAGGGGAACCTACGAGCAGTACTTC. The full variable domain, in which reference TRBV5-4 and TRBJ2-7 provide the parts outside the CDR3, is ETGVTQSPTHLIKTRGQQVTLRCSSQSGHNTVSWYQQALGQGPQFIFQYYREEENGRGNFPPRFSGLQFPNYSSELNVNALELDDSALYLCASSLDRGTYEQYFGPGTRLTVT.

This clonotype was recorded at least ten times. The V gene is TRBV30, the J gene TRBJ1-1; TRBD1 is a possible D gene (6 bases). V was clipped by 0 bases and J by 4 bases, with 12 bases between them. The CDR3 totals 14 residues. The germline V gene has CDR1 GTSNPN and CDR2 SVGIG (reference sequence). The CDR3 nucleotides are TGTGCCTGGAGTGTACTCGGGGGCGGCACTGAAGCTTTCTTT. Encoded protein: CAWSVLGGGTEAFF.

The chain joins TRBV5-1 to TRBJ2-3, with D maybe TRBD1 (6 bases). The CDR3 totals 14 residues. The germline CDR1 and CDR2 sequences are SGHRS and YFSETQ. The V and J ends lost 4 bases and 6 bases respectively, with 15 bases between them. CDR3 protein: CASSLAGARDTQYF. The CDR3 DNA reads as TGCGCCAGCAGCCTGGCAGGGGCAAGGGATACGCAGTATTTT.

This clonotype was counted between two and nine times. This chain connects TRBV4-1 to TRBJ2-5; a possible D gene is TRBD1 (6 bases). V was shortened by 5 bases and J by 6 bases, with 10 bases between the two germline ends. The germline gives CDR1 MGHRA, CDR2 YSYEKL. CDR3 length: 12 residues. CDR3 nucleotides: TGCGCCAGCAGCGAACAGGGTCAGACCCAGTACTTC. Its translation is CASSEQGQTQYF.

This chain connects TRBV6-5 to TRBJ2-1; 9 nucleotides match TRBD1. The CDR3 is 14 residues long. V lost 4 bases, J lost 7 bases, and 5 bases stayed unmatched. Per germline, CDR1 MNHEY and CDR2 SVGAGI. Written as DNA, the CDR3 is TGTGCCAGCAGTTCCGGGACAGGGATGAATGAGCAGTTCTTC. Translated: CASSSGTGMNEQFF.

The chain is built from TRBV29-1 and TRBJ1-3; D call uncertain. Germline V CDR1 and CDR2: SQVTM, ANQGSEA. There are 16 residues in the CDR3. V was trimmed by 1 base and J by 3 bases, leaving 16 bases between them. The CDR3 nucleotides are TGCAGCGTTGAAGGAGGGCAACTGAAAGGTGGAAACACCATATATTTT. This encodes CSVEGGQLKGGNTIYF.